The present T cell receptor (beta chain) was sequenced within a study of regulatory T cells in long-lasting Graves disease. Study-wide findings and caveats: Persistent disease showed a preference for TRBV28, TRBJ1-2 and TRBJ2-5. Newly diagnosed Graves' patients exceeded persistent ones in TCR diversity.

CDR3-region Arm-PCR and iRepertoire HTBI primers produced the TCR beta libraries. TCRdb reprocessed the multiplex PCR reads with MiXCR, giving one entry per CDR3 protein. The table has 580,000 or so distinct CDR3 sequences, around 16% seen once; the top ten hold around 13%. Trimming pared 1 base from V and 7 bases from J, leaving 8 bases between. This CDR3 has 13 residues. In regard to this clonotype: Its antigen is undetermined.

Documented time point: newly diagnosed GD, antithyroid drugs for less than 3 months. From RNA extracted from PBMCs, the TCR library was made. This sample also appeared in a second study, on T cells in Graves' hyperthyroidism and ophthalmopathy. From that study: Primed by the HTBI set, a first-round RT-PCR was run on the TCR CDR3. Most thyroid-expanded clonotypes above 0.001 were also found in blood.

This clonotype was sampled from a man between 18 and 29 years old with Graves disease. The chain employs TRBV12-3 or TRBV12-4 and TRBJ1-5; D is unclear. Sequencing used peripheral blood mononuclear cells (PBMCs), obtained at new diagnosis, from a patient treated with antithyroid drugs. The CDR3 DNA is TGTGCCAGCAGTTTAGACCCACACCAGCCCCAGCATTTT. Translated, it gives CASSLDPHQPQHF.